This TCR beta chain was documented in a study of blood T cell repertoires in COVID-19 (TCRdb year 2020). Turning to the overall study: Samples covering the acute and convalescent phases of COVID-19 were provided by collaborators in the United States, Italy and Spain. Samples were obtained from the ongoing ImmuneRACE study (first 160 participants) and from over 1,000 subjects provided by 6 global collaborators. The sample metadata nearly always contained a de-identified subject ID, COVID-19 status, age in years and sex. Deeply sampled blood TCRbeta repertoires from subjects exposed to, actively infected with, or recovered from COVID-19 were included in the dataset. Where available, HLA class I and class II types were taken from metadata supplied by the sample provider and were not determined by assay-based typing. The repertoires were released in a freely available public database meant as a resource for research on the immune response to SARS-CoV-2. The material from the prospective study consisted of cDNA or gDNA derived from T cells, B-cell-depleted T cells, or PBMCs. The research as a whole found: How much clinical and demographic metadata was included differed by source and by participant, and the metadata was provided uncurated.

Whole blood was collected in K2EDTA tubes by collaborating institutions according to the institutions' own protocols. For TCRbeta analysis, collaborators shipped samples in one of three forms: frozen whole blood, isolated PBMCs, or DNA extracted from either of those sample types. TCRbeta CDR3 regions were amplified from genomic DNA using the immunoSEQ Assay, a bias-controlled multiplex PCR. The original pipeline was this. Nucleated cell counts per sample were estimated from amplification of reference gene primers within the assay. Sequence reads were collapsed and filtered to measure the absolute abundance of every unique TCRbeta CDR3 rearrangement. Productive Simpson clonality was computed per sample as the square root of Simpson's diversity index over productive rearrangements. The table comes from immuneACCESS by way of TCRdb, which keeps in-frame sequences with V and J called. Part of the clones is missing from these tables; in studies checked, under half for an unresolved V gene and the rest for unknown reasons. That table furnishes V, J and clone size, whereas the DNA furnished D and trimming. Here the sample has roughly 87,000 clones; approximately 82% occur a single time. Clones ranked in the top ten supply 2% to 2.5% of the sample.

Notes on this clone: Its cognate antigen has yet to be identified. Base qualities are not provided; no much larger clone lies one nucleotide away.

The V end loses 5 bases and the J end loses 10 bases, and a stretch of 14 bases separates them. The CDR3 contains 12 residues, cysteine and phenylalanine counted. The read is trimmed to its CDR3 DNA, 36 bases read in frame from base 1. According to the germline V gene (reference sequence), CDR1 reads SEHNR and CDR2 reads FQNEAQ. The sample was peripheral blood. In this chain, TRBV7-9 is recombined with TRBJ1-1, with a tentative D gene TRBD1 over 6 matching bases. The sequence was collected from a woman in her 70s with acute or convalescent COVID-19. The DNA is TGTGCCAGCAGCCAACAGGGTTGGGGAGCTTTCTTT. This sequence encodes CASSQQGWGAFF.